There are a few counts of the clone carrying this TCR beta chain. As yet, its antigen is unknown. This entry belongs to a study of T-cell reconstitution after alpha-beta-depleted transplantation in children. Study-wide results and limits: By one year post-transplant, T-cell counts and diversity largely arose from T cells that were newly produced. At around two months after transplant, the alpha-beta T cells were reportedly derived from several hundred expanded clones that came from non-depleted graft cells. Some patients' high day-60 TCRbeta diversity was attributed to recipient cells surviving conditioning.

Unique molecular identifiers tagged the TCRbeta library. TCRdb re-called the PCR reads with MiXCR, one entry per CDR3 protein. The data show approximately 170,000 distinct CDR3 sequences, 11% seen once. The CDR3 is 15 amino acids. Trimming took off 10 bases at V and 2 bases at J, with 20 bases between the two ends. The germline V gene has CDR1 LNHDA and CDR2 SQIVND (reference sequence). This chain links TRBV19 with TRBJ1-1; maybe TRBD1 (6 bases). The sequencing here drew on PBMCs, taken before TCRalphabeta/CD19-depleted stem cell transplant. The origin of this receptor is a boy aged 2-15 years with acute myeloid leukemia, due to receive a stem cell transplant. The CDR3 spells CATRTALGLNTEAFF. The CDR3 DNA is TGTGCCACCAGGACAGCCCTCGGGTTAAACACTGAAGCTTTCTTT. Full variable domain (missing parts from reference TRBV19 and TRBJ1-1): DGGITQSPKYLFRKEGQNVTLSCEQNLNHDAMYWYRQDPGQGLRLIYYSQIVNDFQKGDIAEGYSVSREKKESFPLTVTSAQKNPTAFYLCATRTALGLNTEAFFGQGTRLTVV.